This record concerns one TCR beta chain sequence. Its antigen is not identified. Germline V gives CDR1 SGHRS, CDR2 YFSETQ. This CDR3 has 13 residues. Trimming removed 3 bases from V and 4 bases from J; junction bases left unmatched: 3. TCRdb's copy holds only in-frame clones and misses some; the assay was immunoSEQ multiplex PCR. The table has 240,000 or so clones, roughly 90% seen once. Documented treatment: around 19 received Ad26.COV2.S at low or high dose, single or two shots; several received placebo; per-sample allocation not given. Material that was analyzed had been drawn on day 63 after the first vaccine or placebo injection. The administered vaccine (an Ad26 vector) expressed Wuhan-strain SARS-CoV-2 spike. The data are from a study of Ad26.COV2.S vaccination and SARS-CoV-2 variants. Study-level findings and limits: Comparable non-spike TCR breadth was observed in vaccine and placebo recipients.

This chain connects TRBV5-1 to TRBJ2-5; 7 bases fit TRBD1. This sequence originates from a person aged 18 to 59 who received the Ad26.COV2.S COVID-19 vaccine or a placebo. The specimen was peripheral blood, collected in a trial of Ad26.COV2.S vaccine versus placebo. DNA for the CDR3: TGCGCCAGCAGCTCCGACAGGGCAGAGACCCAGTACTTC. It translates to CASSSDRAETQYF.